This T cell receptor (beta chain) appears in the sequencing data of a study of early T cells in non-severe SARS-CoV-2 infection. For the study at large: RNA in bulk from unsorted whole blood was sequenced, and chains were unpaired. Findings and caveats of the study: In VDJdb matching, anti-spike CD8 responses were favored while private and CD4 specificities went missing.

This clonotype appeared many times. Its target is not known. Tagging with unique molecular identifiers was applied to individual cDNA molecules. TCRdb recomputed calls from the 5' RACE reads with MiXCR, one row per CDR3 protein. Among about 32,000 distinct CDR3 sequences, around 4.3% were seen once, and the ten largest hold 5.5% to 6%. The CDR3 loop spans 14 amino acids. Germline trimming cut 4 bases from V and 0 bases from J; bases unmatched to any gene: 3. CDR1 and CDR2 (germline): SGHRS, YFSETQ. The chain couples TRBV5-1 to TRBJ1-2, with TRBD1 matching over 7 bases. This sequence was found in an adult who was a healthcare worker with PCR-confirmed SARS-CoV-2 infection or an uninfected control (not recorded which). The sequenced material came from whole blood. CDR3 DNA: TGCGCCAGCAGCACCGGGACAGCTAACTATGGCTACACCTTC. This gives the protein CASSTGTANYGYTF.